Listed below are T cell receptor beta chains from one sample, sequenced in a study of post-analysis software for immune sequencing data. TCRdb re-called the PCR reads with MiXCR, one entry per CDR3 protein. The repertoire consists of 700,000 to 800,000 distinct CDR3 sequences, with just under 30% occurring once and the leading ten covering around 0.56%. The sequencing sample was made of blood. Receptor source: a girl between 5 and 17 years old with multiple sclerosis. The CDR3 runs from the conserved cysteine through the conserved F or W. A D gene is named only where the DNA matches it firmly. Size values are once, few and many counts, or a class for expanded clones, and some rows have none.

size: .; D: .; J: TRBJ2-7; V: TRBV28; DNA: TGTGCCAGCAGAGAAATAGACAGCTACTACGAGCAGTACTTC; CDR3: CASREIDSYYEQYF
size: few; D: .; J: TRBJ1-5; V: TRBV4-3; DNA: TGCGCCAGCAGCCAAGATCCTCTGGGTGGCAATCAGCCCCAGCATTTT; CDR3: CASSQDPLGGNQPQHF
size: few; D: .; J: TRBJ2-3; V: TRBV9; DNA: TGTGCCAGCAGCAGAGGGCGGCCCAGCGGGAGCACAGATACGCAGTATTTT; CDR3: CASSRGRPSGSTDTQYF
size: .; D: .; J: TRBJ2-7; V: TRBV20-1; DNA: TGCAGTGCTAGAGATCTCCATGGGGGCGGCGAGCAGTACTTC; CDR3: CSARDLHGGGEQYF
size: few; D: .; J: TRBJ2-7; V: TRBV10-3; DNA: TGTGCCATCAGATCGTTGGACTCCTACGAGCAGTACTTC; CDR3: CAIRSLDSYEQYF
size: few; D: TRBD1; J: TRBJ2-7; V: TRBV10-3; DNA: TGTGCCATCTTGGGACAGGGTAAGGACGAGCAGTACTTC; CDR3: CAILGQGKDEQYF
size: .; D: .; J: TRBJ2-7; V: TRBV6-6; DNA: TGTGCCAGCAGTGATGACGGGTCCTACTACGAGCAGTACTTC; CDR3: CASSDDGSYYEQYF
size: few; D: .; J: TRBJ2-1; V: TRBV6-5; DNA: TGTGCCAGCAGTTACTCGGCGGGAAGCTCCTACAATGAGCAGTTCTTC; CDR3: CASSYSAGSSYNEQFF
size: few; D: TRBD2; J: TRBJ2-1; V: TRBV7-2; DNA: TGTGCCAGCAGCTTAGCGCACCGTGGGAGGGCCTATGAGCAGTTCTTC; CDR3: CASSLAHRGRAYEQFF
size: .; D: .; J: TRBJ1-3; V: TRBV28; DNA: TGTGCCAGCAGTCAAGGAAACACCATATATTTT; CDR3: CASSQGNTIYF
size: few; D: .; J: TRBJ1-4; V: TRBV20-1; DNA: TGCAGTGCTAGAAAATCAGGGGCTGGGGAAAAACTGTTTTTT; CDR3: CSARKSGAGEKLFF
size: .; D: TRBD2; J: TRBJ2-1; V: TRBV7-2; DNA: TGTGCCAGCAGCTGGTTCCCCCCAGCGGGAGACTACAATGAGCAGTTCTTC; CDR3: CASSWFPPAGDYNEQFF
size: few; D: TRBD1; J: TRBJ1-1; V: TRBV2; DNA: TGTGCCAGCAGTCGGACAGGGCTGAACACTGAAGCTTTCTTT; CDR3: CASSRTGLNTEAFF
size: .; D: TRBD1; J: TRBJ1-2; V: TRBV3-1; DNA: TGTGCCAGCAGCCAGACAGGGATCGGCTATGACTACACCTTC; CDR3: CASSQTGIGYDYTF